This entry lists 22 T cell receptor beta chains sequenced from one sample in a study of T cell responses to AZD1222 COVID-19 vaccine. Profiling relied on immunoSEQ multiplex PCR, and the TCRdb table lists in-frame clones only, not all of them. The sample lists 170,000 or so clones, just over 90% occurring once. Specimen: peripheral blood, collected on day 0 of AZD1222 vaccination. The receptors were sampled from an adult in good health.

This CDR3 is CASSVEEGSGNTIYF. In DNA form, the CDR3 reads TGTGCCAGCAGCGTAGAAGAGGGCTCTGGAAACACCATATATTTT. The V call is TRBV9, the J call TRBJ1-3, with no clear D. V lost 0 bases and J lost 0, with 7 bases in between. Looked up from germline, CDR1 is SGDLS and CDR2 is YYNGEE. The CDR3 sequence is 15 residues long.

The chain employs TRBV7-2 and TRBJ1-2, with D possibly TRBD1 on 5 matching bases. Deletions cut 1 base from V and 7 bases from J, with 16 bases between. Germline CDR1 and CDR2: SGHTA and FQGNSA. The length of the CDR3 is 15 residues. CDR3 in amino acids: CASSLERRGAGGYTF. Written as DNA, the CDR3 is TGTGCCAGCAGCTTAGAGAGGAGAGGGGCGGGTGGCTACACCTTC.

V is TRBV19 and J is TRBJ2-3; no definite D call. CDR3 size: 17 residues. The V end lost 3 bases, the J end lost 0 bases, and 16 bases lay between the germline ends. Looked up from germline, CDR1 is LNHDA and CDR2 is SQIVND (reference sequence). The CDR3 sequence: CASSIGWVPPSTDTQYF. For the CDR3, the DNA is TGTGCCAGTAGTATTGGGTGGGTTCCTCCCAGCACAGATACGCAGTATTTT.

The chain joins TRBV6-5 to TRBJ1-2, with 7 bases aligning to TRBD1. Germline loops: CDR1 MNHEY, CDR2 SVGAGI. Germline trimming cut 6 bases from V and 4 bases from J; bases unmatched to any gene: 5. There are 13 residues in the CDR3. CDR3 nucleotides: TGTGCCAGCAGCTCAGACAGGGTCTATGGCTACACCTTC. It yields the protein CASSSDRVYGYTF.

This chain joins TRBV6-5 and TRBJ1-4, with D possibly matching TRBD1 (5 bases). This CDR3 contains 14 residues. Germline CDR1 MNHEY, CDR2 SVGAGI. V was trimmed by 6 bases and J by 7 bases, leaving 15 bases between them. The chain's CDR3 is CASRPSLGGEKLFF. As DNA, the CDR3 is TGTGCCAGCAGACCTTCCCTCGGGGGTGAAAAACTGTTTTTT.

The chain carries TRBV19 and TRBJ2-1, with TRBD2 matching 10 bases. Germline V gives CDR1 LNHDA, CDR2 SQIVND (reference sequence). This CDR3 comprises 15 residues. Trimming cost V 5 bases and J 6 bases; bases outside gene matches: 7. CDR3 sequence reads: CASSSQRGGFNEQFF. The CDR3 coding sequence is TGTGCCAGTAGTTCTCAGCGGGGGGGATTCAATGAGCAGTTCTTC.

This clone was found once. The chain couples TRBV5-1 to TRBJ1-1; D ambiguous. CDR1 is SGHRS, CDR2 YFSETQ, per germline. Trimming removed 4 bases at V and 1 base at J, with 11 bases between. This CDR3 region has 14 residues. As DNA, the CDR3 is TGCGCCAGCAGCCCGGGCCCGGGGAACACTGAAGCTTTCTTT. Translated: CASSPGPGNTEAFF. The full variable domain, in which reference TRBV5-1 and TRBJ1-1 provide the parts outside the CDR3, is KAGVTQTPRYLIKTRGQQVTLSCSPISGHRSVSWYQQTPGQGLQFLFEYFSETQRNKGNFPGRFSGRQFSNSRSEMNVSTLELGDSALYLCASSPGPGNTEAFFGQGTRLTVV.

The chain joins TRBV19 to TRBJ1-1; a possible D gene is TRBD1 (6 bases). Trimming pared 5 bases from V and 7 bases from J, leaving 17 bases between. The CDR3 covers 14 residues. From germline, CDR1 is LNHDA and CDR2 SQIVND (reference sequence). CDR3 sequence: CASSGGLSLSEAFF. CDR3 DNA sequence: TGTGCCAGTAGTGGGGGGCTCAGCCTAAGTGAAGCTTTCTTT.

J is TRBJ2-7 and V is TRBV7-9; D gene unclear. The CDR3 consists of 11 residues. V was pared by 4 bases and J by 6 bases, with 7 bases between. Germline V CDR1 and CDR2: SEHNR, FQNEAQ (reference sequence). Here the CDR3 DNA reads TGTGCCAGCAGCTACCACATCGAGCAGTACTTC. It is translated as CASSYHIEQYF. Combining the CDR3 with reference TRBV7-9 and TRBJ2-7 gives the whole variable domain DTGVSQNPRHKITKRGQNVTFRCDPISEHNRLYWYRQTLGQGPEFLTYFQNEAQLEKSRLLSDRFSAERPKGSFSTLEIQRTEQGDSAMYLCASSYHIEQYFGPGTRLTVT.

The chain joins TRBV2 to TRBJ1-1, with 7 bases lining up with TRBD1. The CDR3 is made up of 12 amino acids. Germline-derived CDR1 and CDR2 are SNHLY and FYNNEI. The CDR3 sequence: CAEGQGGTEAFF. The CDR3, as DNA: TGTGCAGAGGGGCAGGGGGGCACTGAAGCTTTCTTT.

The chain joins TRBV6-5 to TRBJ2-7; 7 nucleotides align to TRBD2. The CDR3 runs 14 residues. In germline, CDR1 is MNHEY, CDR2 SVGAGI. After removal of 7 bases from V and 4 bases from J, the junction contained 10 bases not matched to a gene. CDR3 sequence (DNA): TGTGCCAGCAAAATAACCGGGACTACGTACGAGCAGTACTTC. Amino acid sequence: CASKITGTTYEQYF.

This chain uses TRBV6-5 with TRBJ1-6; D call uncertain. Trimming shortened V by 6 bases and J by 7 bases, and 10 bases separated the two germline ends. From germline, CDR1 is MNHEY and CDR2 SVGAGI. This CDR3 comprises 13 residues. The CDR3 protein is CASRTGFNSPLHF. As DNA, the CDR3 is TGTGCCAGCAGGACGGGATTCAATTCACCCCTCCACTTT.

The chain uses TRBV30 and TRBJ1-2; 7 nucleotides agree with TRBD1. The V gene end was trimmed by 4 bases and the J gene end by 4 bases; junction bases not matched to a gene: 12. The CDR3 consists of 15 residues. Germline V gene sequence: CDR1 GTSNPN, CDR2 SVGIG (reference sequence). The DNA of the CDR3 is TGTGCCTGGAATAAGGCGACAGGGATATCCTATGGCTACACCTTC. It specifies CAWNKATGISYGYTF.

The chain joins TRBV7-6 to TRBJ1-6; TRBD1 aligns across 7 bases. The junction had 4 bases not matched to a gene; V was cut back by 5 bases and J by 6 bases. The CDR3 extends over 14 amino acids. Germline V gene data show CDR1 as SGHVS and CDR2 as FNYEAQ. The CDR3 here is CASSTDRVNSPLHF. In DNA form, the CDR3 reads TGTGCCAGCAGCACTGACAGGGTTAATTCACCCCTCCACTTT.

This sequence joins TRBV3-1 (or the pseudogene TRBV3-2) and TRBJ2-3, with 7 bases identical to TRBD2. The CDR3 has 16 amino acids. Losses at the gene ends were 1 base for V and 2 bases for J; bases not matched to a gene: 6. The germline CDR1 and CDR2 sequences are LGHDT and YNNKEL (reference sequence). CDR3 nucleotides: TGTGCCAGCAGCCAAGTTGGGACTACACCCACAGATACGCAGTATTTT. It yields the protein CASSQVGTTPTDTQYF.

The DNA of the CDR3 is TGTGCCAGCAGCGTAGGGGGACTAGCGAGTGAGCAGTTCTTC. Protein product: CASSVGGLASEQFF. The V and J genes are TRBV9 and TRBJ2-1; 10 bases match TRBD2. J was trimmed by 9 bases and V by 0 bases; bases with no gene match: 3. Looked up from germline, CDR1 is SGDLS and CDR2 is YYNGEE. The CDR3 totals 14 residues.

The chain joins TRBV5-1 to TRBJ2-7; D assignment may be TRBD1 or TRBD2 (6 bases each). The CDR3 is 11 amino acids. Germline V gene lookup returns CDR1 SGHRS and CDR2 YFSETQ. V was shortened by 7 bases and J by 6 bases, with 11 bases between the two germline ends. This CDR3 is CASAGHREQYF. The CDR3 nucleotides are TGCGCCAGCGCGGGACACCGCGAGCAGTACTTC.

This chain joins TRBV28 and TRBJ1-2; a weak D match, TRBD1 (5 bases). This CDR3 is built from 14 residues. Trimming removed 2 bases at V and 3 bases at J, with 10 bases between. The germline gives CDR1 MDHEN, CDR2 SYDVKM. The CDR3 nucleotides are TGTGCCAGCAGTTTAGGGGCAGGCTACTATGGCTACACCTTC. Protein: CASSLGAGYYGYTF.

V gene TRBV6-4 combines with J gene TRBJ2-2; 10 positions match TRBD2. Germline V gives CDR1 MRHNA, CDR2 SNTAGT. The CDR3 is 18 residues long. J gave up 3 bases and V 3 bases, and 10 bases lay outside the gene matches. DNA for the CDR3: TGTGCCAGCAGTGAACCGCATTTAGCGGGGGGTGACACCGGGGAGCTGTTTTTT. Protein sequence: CASSEPHLAGGDTGELFF.

The rearrangement uses TRBV7-8 and TRBJ1-1; TRBD1 might be the D (5 bases). Trimming pared 5 bases from V and 1 base from J, leaving 11 bases between. CDR1 is SGHVS and CDR2 is FQNEAQ in the germline V gene. This CDR3 has 14 residues. In nucleotides, the CDR3 is TGTGCCAGCAGCGCCGGGCAGGGGAACACTGAAGCTTTCTTT. Amino acids: CASSAGQGNTEAFF.

The chain recombines TRBV11-3 with TRBJ2-1, with D perhaps TRBD1 or TRBD2 (7 bases each). The CDR3 covers 11 residues. V lost 5 bases and J lost 10, with 9 bases in between. Germline CDR1 is SGHNT and CDR2 is YENEEA. The CDR3 DNA reads as TGTGCCAGCAGCCAGGGGGGGGAGCAGTTCTTC. Encoded protein: CASSQGGEQFF.

The CDR3 loop is CATAGAGRGNTIYF. DNA of the CDR3: TGTGCCACCGCTGGGGCAGGGCGAGGAAACACCATATATTTT. The gene calls are TRBV24-1 and TRBJ1-3; D might be TRBD1 (5 bases). Germline V gives CDR1 KGHDR, CDR2 SFDVKD. This CDR3 has 14 amino acids. V was pared by 9 bases and J by 4 bases, with 15 bases between.